The 7 T cell receptor beta chains given below trace back to one sample, sequenced in a study of T cell responses to AZD1222 COVID-19 vaccine. Assay used: immunoSEQ multiplex PCR; TCRdb lists only in-frame clones, some missing. This sample has some 150,000 clones; over 80% occur once, and the top ten carry approximately 2.7%. The sample consisted of peripheral blood, taken on day 0 of MenACWY control vaccination. The source is an adult in good health.

This clone appeared once. V is TRBV5-6 and J is TRBJ1-5; the D is unclear. CDR1 is SGHDT and CDR2 is YYEEEE in the germline V gene. Deletions cut 3 bases from V and 2 bases from J, with 9 bases between. The CDR3 consists of 14 residues. This CDR3 reads CASSYREGNQPQHF. The CDR3 DNA reads TGTGCCAGCAGCTACAGAGAGGGCAATCAGCCCCAGCATTTT.

This rearrangement joins TRBV2 to TRBJ2-7; D not resolved. Per the germline V gene, CDR1 is SNHLY and CDR2 is FYNNEI. V was pared by 5 bases and J by 5 bases, with 7 bases between. The CDR3 runs to 11 residues. CDR3 nucleotide sequence: TGTGCCAGCAGTTATACTGACGAGCAGTACTTC. Translation: CASSYTDEQYF.

The genes are TRBV27 and TRBJ1-6, with D perhaps TRBD1 (5 bases). Germline values: CDR1 MNHEY, CDR2 SMNVEV (reference sequence). Trimming removed 7 bases from V and 8 bases from J, with 15 bases in between. The CDR3 is 14 amino acids. CDR3 sequence (DNA): TGTGCCAGCAAGAGAACAGGTCTCGATTCACCCCTCCACTTT. Protein sequence: CASKRTGLDSPLHF.

The chain is built from TRBV6-1 and TRBJ2-1; D possibly matches TRBD1 or TRBD2 (5 bases each). This CDR3 is built from 16 residues. The V and J ends lost 1 base and 5 bases respectively, with 15 bases between them. Germline V gene lookup returns CDR1 MNHNS and CDR2 SASEGT. CDR3 DNA: TGTGCCAGCAGTGAAGAGGACGGGACGGGGCACAATGAGCAGTTCTTC. Translation: CASSEEDGTGHNEQFF.

The chain uses TRBV11-3 and TRBJ2-3; D is ambiguous. In germline, CDR1 is SGHNT, CDR2 YENEEA. The CDR3 spans 13 residues. V was pared by 5 bases and J by 0 bases, with 6 bases between. The DNA for the CDR3 is TGTGCCAGCAGCGTCTTTAGCACAGATACGCAGTATTTT. Protein: CASSVFSTDTQYF.

The chain combines TRBV29-1 with TRBJ2-2; 7 bases line up with TRBD1. CDR1 is SQVTM, CDR2 ANQGSEA, per germline. The CDR3 has 14 amino acids. V dropped 6 bases and J dropped 0; count of bases not matched to a gene: 4. The CDR3 here is CSVAGTANTGELFF. CDR3 nucleotides: TGCAGCGTAGCCGGGACAGCGAACACCGGGGAGCTGTTTTTT.

This sequence joins TRBV4-1 and TRBJ1-4; 8 bases line up with TRBD1. After removal of 1 base from V and 8 bases from J, the junction contained 6 bases not matched to a gene. CDR3 length equals 15 residues. Germline loops: CDR1 MGHRA, CDR2 YSYEKL. CDR3 bases: TGCGCCAGCAGCCAAGGGGACAGGTGGATCGAAAAACTGTTTTTT. This gives the protein CASSQGDRWIEKLFF.